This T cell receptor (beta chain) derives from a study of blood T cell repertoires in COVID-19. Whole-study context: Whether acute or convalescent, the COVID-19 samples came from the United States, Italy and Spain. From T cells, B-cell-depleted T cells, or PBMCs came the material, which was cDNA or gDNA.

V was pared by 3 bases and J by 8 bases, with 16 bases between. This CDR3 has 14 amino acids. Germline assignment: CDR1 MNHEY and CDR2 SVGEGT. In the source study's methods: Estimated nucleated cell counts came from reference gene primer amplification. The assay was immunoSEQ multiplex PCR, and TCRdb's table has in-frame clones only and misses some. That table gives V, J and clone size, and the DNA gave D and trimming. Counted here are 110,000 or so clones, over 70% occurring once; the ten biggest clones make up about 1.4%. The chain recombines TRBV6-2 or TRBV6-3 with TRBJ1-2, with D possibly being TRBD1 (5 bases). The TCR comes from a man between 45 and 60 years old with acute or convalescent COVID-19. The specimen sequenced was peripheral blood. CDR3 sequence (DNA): TGTGCCAGCAGTTATCGAGACAGCCGGCAGGGCTACACCTTC. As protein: CASSYRDSRQGYTF.